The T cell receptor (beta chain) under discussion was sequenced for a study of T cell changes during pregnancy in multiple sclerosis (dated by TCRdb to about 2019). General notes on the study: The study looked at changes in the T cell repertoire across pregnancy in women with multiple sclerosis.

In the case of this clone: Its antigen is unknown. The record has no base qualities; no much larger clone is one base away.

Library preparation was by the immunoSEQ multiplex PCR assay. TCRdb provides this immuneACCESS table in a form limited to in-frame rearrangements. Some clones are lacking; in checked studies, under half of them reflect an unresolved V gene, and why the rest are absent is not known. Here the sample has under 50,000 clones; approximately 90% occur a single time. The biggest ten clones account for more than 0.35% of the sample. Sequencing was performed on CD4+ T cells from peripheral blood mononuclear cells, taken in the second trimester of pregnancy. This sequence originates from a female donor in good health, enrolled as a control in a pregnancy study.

The sequenced DNA is TGTGCCAGCAGTTACTCGAGCCGGGACGGGGGCGAGCAGTACTTC. Its product reads: CASSYSSRDGGEQYF. Recombination linked TRBV6-6 to TRBJ2-7, with TRBD2 perhaps the D gene, on 6 matching bases. CDR1 MNHNY and CDR2 SVGAGI were looked up in the germline V gene (reference sequence). There are 15 amino acids in the CDR3, from cysteine to phenylalanine inclusive. The CDR3 DNA has 45 bases and is translated from base 1. V lost 0 bases and J lost 6 bases; the stretch between them is 15 bases long.